The next 21 T cell receptor beta chains were all read from a single sample in a study of blood T cell repertoires in COVID-19. Here immunoSEQ multiplex PCR was the method, and the copy in TCRdb shows in-frame clones only, minus some. This table has approximately 100,000 clones, more than 60% appearing once. The specimen sequenced was peripheral blood. The receptors derive from a man between 65 and 80 years old with acute or convalescent COVID-19.

The chain links TRBV4-2 to TRBJ2-1; perhaps TRBD2 as D (5 bases). CDR3 length equals 13 residues. V lost 3 bases and J lost 4, with 7 bases in between. CDR1 is LGHNA, CDR2 YNFKEQ, per germline. CDR3 nucleotide sequence: TGTGCCAGCAGCCAGGGGAGTTACAATGAGCAGTTCTTC. Residues: CASSQGSYNEQFF.

This chain links TRBV5-1 with TRBJ1-2; D might be TRBD1 (5 bases). CDR3 size: 13 residues. Deletions cut 0 bases from V and 4 bases from J, with 7 bases between. CDR1 is SGHRS and CDR2 is YFSETQ in the germline V gene. Here the CDR3 DNA reads TGCGCCAGCAGCTTGGGGACAACCTATGGCTACACCTTC. The encoded protein is CASSLGTTYGYTF.

This chain joins TRBV5-1 and TRBJ1-4, with TRBD1 matching over 7 bases. Germline CDR1 reads SGHRS; CDR2 reads YFSETQ. The V segment lost 0 bases and the J segment 6 bases; nucleotides outside the gene matches: 8. This CDR3 region has 16 residues. The CDR3 loop reads CASSLGQGVEDEKLFF. For the CDR3, the DNA is TGCGCCAGCAGCTTGGGACAGGGAGTAGAGGATGAAAAACTGTTTTTT.

V and J are TRBV25-1 and TRBJ1-5, with 8 bases identical to TRBD1. Trimming removed 3 bases from V and 9 bases from J; junction bases left unmatched: 10. CDR1 is MGHDK and CDR2 is SYGVNS in the germline V gene. The CDR3 is made up of 15 amino acids. The CDR3 sequence: CASSDSGTGLWPQHF. The CDR3 nucleotides are TGTGCCAGCAGTGATTCCGGGACAGGCCTTTGGCCCCAGCATTTT. Full variable domain (remainder filled in from reference TRBV25-1 and TRBJ1-5): EADIYQTPRYLVIGTGKKITLECSQTMGHDKMYWYQQDPGMELHLIHYSYGVNSTEKGDLSSESTVSRIRTEHFPLTLESARPSHTSQYLCASSDSGTGLWPQHFGDGTRLSIL.

V and J are TRBV24-1 and TRBJ2-7; 9 positions match TRBD2. With 9 bases clipped from V and 7 bases from J, the junction kept 9 bases outside the gene matches. The CDR3 is made up of 13 amino acids. Germline-derived CDR1 and CDR2 are KGHDR and SFDVKD. The CDR3 here is CATGASGTKEQYF. The CDR3 bases are TGTGCCACCGGGGCTAGCGGGACGAAGGAGCAGTACTTC.

This clone was counted a few times. The chain links TRBV7-2 to TRBJ1-1, with TRBD1 as a possible D gene (6 bases). Trimming removed 5 bases at V and 6 bases at J, with 19 bases between. The CDR3 covers 15 residues. Germline-derived CDR1 and CDR2 are SGHTA and FQGNSA. CDR3 amino acids: CASSPGGGAKSEAFF. The CDR3, as DNA: TGTGCCAGCAGCCCCGGGGGGGGCGCGAAATCTGAAGCTTTCTTT.

The chain recombines TRBV27 with TRBJ2-1; 10 positions agree with TRBD2. Germline V gives CDR1 MNHEY, CDR2 SMNVEV (reference sequence). The CDR3 loop spans 16 amino acids. The ends lost 4 bases at V and 4 bases at J; junction bases unmatched: 7. The CDR3 region has the DNA TGTGCCAGCAGTTCGAGGACTAGCGGAAAGTACAATGAGCAGTTCTTC. Protein product: CASSSRTSGKYNEQFF.

The J gene is TRBJ1-2, the V gene TRBV15, with a weak D call TRBD1 (6 bases). V gave up 1 base and J gave up 3 bases, with 12 bases separating them. Germline V lookup: CDR1 LNHNV, CDR2 YYDKDF (reference sequence). The CDR3 has 15 residues. The CDR3 spells CATSRGGGDDYGYTF. The CDR3 nucleotides read TGTGCCACCAGCAGAGGAGGGGGGGATGACTATGGCTACACCTTC.

V and J are TRBV5-1 and TRBJ2-1; D might be TRBD2 (6 bases). The V end lost 3 bases, the J end lost 10 bases, and 14 bases lay between the germline ends. The CDR3 contains 13 residues. Germline lookup yields CDR1 SGHRS and CDR2 YFSETQ. DNA for the CDR3: TGCGCCAGCAGCTCCTGGGAGGCTCCGGAGCAGTTCTTC. As protein: CASSSWEAPEQFF.

The genes are TRBV28 and TRBJ2-1, with 11 nucleotides matching TRBD2. CDR1 is MDHEN, CDR2 SYDVKM, per germline. This CDR3 has 14 amino acids. Germline trimming cut 7 bases from V and 4 bases from J; bases unmatched to any gene: 3. CDR3 sequence (DNA): TGTGCCAGCACCAGACTAGCGGGGTACAATGAGCAGTTCTTC. Its protein product is CASTRLAGYNEQFF.

The chain uses TRBV5-3 and TRBJ1-4, with TRBD1 matching over 7 bases. TRBV5-3 falls under the ORF class, with uncertain function. CDR3 length equals 14 residues. J lost 11 bases, V lost 4 bases, and 11 bases had no gene match. This chain's CDR3 is CARSTRRARGKLFF. CDR3 DNA sequence: TGTGCCAGAAGCACCCGACGGGCCAGGGGGAAACTGTTTTTT.

The table lists this clone with a few counts. CDR3 sequence reads: CASSLLAGTNEQFF. DNA of the CDR3: TGTGCCAGCAGCTTACTAGCGGGGACTAATGAGCAGTTCTTC. V gene TRBV11-2 combines with J gene TRBJ2-1; 9 positions match TRBD2. The CDR3 contains 14 residues. Germline CDR1 is SGHAT and CDR2 is FQNNGV. J gave up 7 bases and V 2 bases, and 3 bases lay outside the gene matches.

The rearrangement links TRBV18 to TRBJ2-5; 7 nucleotides line up with TRBD1. V was pared by 4 bases and J by 3 bases, with 5 bases of the junction left unmatched. There are 14 residues in the CDR3. Per germline, CDR1 KGHSH and CDR2 LQKENI. CDR3 region: CASSRTGAEETQYF. The CDR3 DNA reads TGTGCCAGCTCACGAACAGGGGCTGAAGAGACCCAGTACTTC. The variable domain in full, completed from reference TRBV18 and TRBJ2-5, reads NAGVMQNPRHLVRRRGQEARLRCSPMKGHSHVYWYRQLPEEGLKFMVYLQKENIIDESGMPKERFSAEFPKEGPSILRIQQVVRGDSAAYFCASSRTGAEETQYFGPGTRLLVL.

The genes are TRBV30 and TRBJ2-2; 10 positions agree with TRBD1. CDR1 GTSNPN and CDR2 SVGIG come from the germline V gene (reference sequence). CDR3 length equals 16 residues. V gave up 3 bases and J gave up 1 base; unmatched junction bases: 5. For the CDR3, the DNA is TGTGCCTGGAGGCCCTGGGACAGGGGGAACACCGGGGAGCTGTTTTTT. Amino acid sequence: CAWRPWDRGNTGELFF.

The chain joins TRBV28 to TRBJ2-3; 7 bases are a match to TRBD1. The CDR3 sequence is 17 residues long. CDR1 is MDHEN and CDR2 is SYDVKM in the germline V gene. V lost 4 bases, J lost 6 bases, and 16 bases stayed unmatched. The CDR3 loop is CASSSSLSGTGVDTQYF. The CDR3 nucleotides are TGTGCCAGCAGTTCCTCACTTTCCGGTACAGGGGTGGATACGCAGTATTTT.

CDR3 bases: TGTGCCAGCAGCGCCCCGGCTACTAGCGGCTACGAGCAGTACTTC. Translated, it gives CASSAPATSGYEQYF. The chain has TRBV4-2 and TRBJ2-7; 8 bases fit TRBD2. CDR3 size: 15 residues. Germline CDR1 is LGHNA and CDR2 is YNFKEQ. J was trimmed by 3 bases and V by 5 bases; bases with no gene match: 9.

This chain connects TRBV5-8 to TRBJ2-7; 8 bases are shared with TRBD2. With 4 bases clipped from V and 4 bases from J, the junction kept 13 bases outside the gene matches. The CDR3 loop spans 16 amino acids. Germline values: CDR1 SGHTS, CDR2 YDEGEE. CDR3 nucleotides: TGTGCCAGCAGCCCCCGGACTAGCCGCGGAATATACGAGCAGTACTTC. It yields the protein CASSPRTSRGIYEQYF.

The chain links TRBV18 to TRBJ2-1; tentatively, D is TRBD2 (6 bases). V was cut by 0 bases and J by 8 bases, with 8 bases left in between. The germline V gene has CDR1 KGHSH and CDR2 LQKENI. The CDR3 has 13 residues. The CDR3 here is CASSPPPGDEQFF. CDR3 sequence (DNA): TGTGCCAGCTCACCACCACCGGGAGATGAGCAGTTCTTC.

The V and J genes are TRBV3-1 (or the pseudogene TRBV3-2) and TRBJ1-5; the match to TRBD1 covers 12 bases. Looked up from germline, CDR1 is LGHDT and CDR2 is YNNKEL (reference sequence). Trimming at V came to 3 bases and at J to 6 bases, leaving 3 bases not matched to a gene. This CDR3 is 15 amino acids long. The CDR3 protein is CASSQGQGAVQPQHF. CDR3 bases: TGTGCCAGCAGCCAGGGACAGGGGGCGGTTCAGCCCCAGCATTTT.

The rearrangement uses TRBV2 and TRBJ2-7; 9 bases map to TRBD2. CDR1 is SNHLY and CDR2 is FYNNEI in the germline V gene. After removal of 8 bases from V and 1 base from J, the junction contained 6 bases not matched to a gene. This CDR3 is 14 amino acids long. Here the CDR3 reads CASGRLAGSYEQYF. The DNA of the CDR3 is TGTGCCAGCGGTCGGCTAGCGGGGTCCTACGAGCAGTACTTC.

This sequence joins TRBV4-1 and TRBJ1-5; D remains unclear. The CDR3 runs 15 residues. Trimming shortened V by 0 bases and J by 6 bases, and 12 bases separated the two germline ends. Germline V lookup: CDR1 MGHRA, CDR2 YSYEKL. CDR3 protein: CASSQDMTGGQPQHF. The CDR3 nucleotides read TGCGCCAGCAGCCAAGACATGACTGGTGGTCAGCCCCAGCATTTT.